This T cell receptor (beta chain) was obtained from a study of response to subunit inactivated influenza vaccine. There are a few counts of this clonotype. Trimming pared 5 bases from V and 0 bases from J, leaving 14 bases between. CDR3 size: 16 residues. TCRdb passed the RT-PCR reads through MiXCR, listing each CDR3 protein once. The table lists roughly 150,000 distinct CDR3 sequences, about a tenth of them singletons, with around 12% in the top ten. Sequences were derived from non-naive T cells sorted from PBMCs, sampled about 40 days after vaccination. The source of this sequence is a man aged 50-60 years who received an inactivated influenza vaccine. The genes are TRBV12-3 or TRBV12-4 and TRBJ1-3, with D possibly matching TRBD1 (5 bases). Here the CDR3 reads CASSLDRVISGNTIYF. For the CDR3, the DNA is TGTGCCAGCAGTCTTGACAGAGTGATCTCTGGAAACACCATATATTTT.